A single sample is the source of the 2 T cell receptor beta chains below, sequenced in a study of cytomegalovirus exposure and HLA in healthy donors. Both 60 Vbeta primers and 13 Jbeta primers went into the PCR. Profiling relied on immunoSEQ multiplex PCR, and the TCRdb table lists in-frame clones only, not all of them. Of 100,000 or so clones in the sample, around 83% were seen once. Material: PBMCs. All receptors come from a man aged 25 to 40 in good health and CMV-seronegative.

This clone has just one count. The chain carries TRBV5-8 and TRBJ2-2, with 7 bases matching TRBD1. The V gene's germline CDR1 is SGHTS and CDR2 YDEGEE. The CDR3 extends over 17 amino acids. Unmatched junction bases numbered 6, after V lost 0 bases and J lost 1 base. CDR3 sequence: CASSLVIGTENTGELFF. The CDR3 nucleotides read TGTGCCAGCAGCTTGGTTATCGGGACAGAGAACACCGGGGAGCTGTTTTTT.

The chain employs TRBV4-3 and TRBJ2-3, with no clear D. This CDR3 contains 14 residues. Germline V gene data show CDR1 as LGHNA and CDR2 as YSLEER. V was trimmed by 0 bases and J by 1 base, leaving 5 bases between them. The CDR3 nucleotides are TGCGCCAGCAGCCAAGATCGGGGCACAGATACGCAGTATTTT. Translated: CASSQDRGTDTQYF.